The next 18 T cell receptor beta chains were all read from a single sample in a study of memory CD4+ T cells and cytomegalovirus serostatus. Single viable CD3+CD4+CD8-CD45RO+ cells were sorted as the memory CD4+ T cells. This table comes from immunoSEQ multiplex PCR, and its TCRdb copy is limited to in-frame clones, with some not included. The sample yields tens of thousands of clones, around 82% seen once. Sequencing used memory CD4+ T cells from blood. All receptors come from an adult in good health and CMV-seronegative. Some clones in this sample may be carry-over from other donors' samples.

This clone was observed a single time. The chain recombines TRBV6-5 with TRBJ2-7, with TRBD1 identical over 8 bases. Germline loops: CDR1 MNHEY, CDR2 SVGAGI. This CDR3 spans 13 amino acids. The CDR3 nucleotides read TGTGCGAAAGTGGGACAGGTGGATTACGAGCAGTACTTC. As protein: CAKVGQVDYEQYF.

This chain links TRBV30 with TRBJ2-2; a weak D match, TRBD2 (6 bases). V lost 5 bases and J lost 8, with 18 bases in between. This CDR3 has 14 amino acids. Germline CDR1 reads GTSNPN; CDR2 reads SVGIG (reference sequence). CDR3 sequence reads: CAWSLAALRGELFF. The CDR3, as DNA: TGTGCCTGGTCACTAGCTGCCTTGAGAGGGGAGCTGTTTTTT.

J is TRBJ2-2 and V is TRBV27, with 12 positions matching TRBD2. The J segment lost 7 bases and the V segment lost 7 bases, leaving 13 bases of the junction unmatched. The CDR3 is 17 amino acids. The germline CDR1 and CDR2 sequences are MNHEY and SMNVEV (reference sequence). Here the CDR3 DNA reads TGTGCCAGCACCCTACTAGCGGGAGGCGATTCTGGCGGGGAGCTGTTTTTT. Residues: CASTLLAGGDSGGELFF.

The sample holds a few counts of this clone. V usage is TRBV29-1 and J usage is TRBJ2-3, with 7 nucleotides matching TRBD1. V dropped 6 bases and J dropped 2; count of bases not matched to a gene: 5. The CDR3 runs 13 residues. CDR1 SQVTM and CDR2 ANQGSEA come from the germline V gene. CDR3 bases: TGCAGCGTCGAGGGACAGTACACAGATACGCAGTATTTT. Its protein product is CSVEGQYTDTQYF.

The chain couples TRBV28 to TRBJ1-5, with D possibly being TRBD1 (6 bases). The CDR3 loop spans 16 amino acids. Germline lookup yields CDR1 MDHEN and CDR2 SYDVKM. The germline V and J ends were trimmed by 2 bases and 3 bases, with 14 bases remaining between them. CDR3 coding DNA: TGTGCCAGCAGTTTACGTACAGGGTCCTTCAATCAGCCCCAGCATTTT. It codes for CASSLRTGSFNQPQHF. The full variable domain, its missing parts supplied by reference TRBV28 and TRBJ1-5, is DVKVTQSSRYLVKRTGEKVFLECVQDMDHENMFWYRQDPGLGLRLIYFSYDVKMKEKGDIPEGYSVSREKKERFSLILESASTNQTSMYLCASSLRTGSFNQPQHFGDGTRLSIL.

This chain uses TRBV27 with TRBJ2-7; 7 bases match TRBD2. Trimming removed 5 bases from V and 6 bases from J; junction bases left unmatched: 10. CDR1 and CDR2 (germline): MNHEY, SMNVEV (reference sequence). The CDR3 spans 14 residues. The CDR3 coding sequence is TGTGCCAGCAGTGGGAGCGGGATGACGGGCGAGCAGTACTTC. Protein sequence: CASSGSGMTGEQYF.

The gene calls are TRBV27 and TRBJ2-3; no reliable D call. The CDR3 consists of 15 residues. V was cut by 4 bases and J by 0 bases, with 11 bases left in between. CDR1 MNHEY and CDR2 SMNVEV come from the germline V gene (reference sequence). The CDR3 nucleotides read TGTGCCAGCAGTTCGCGGCGGCCAAGCACAGATACGCAGTATTTT. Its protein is CASSSRRPSTDTQYF.

Here the CDR3 DNA reads TGTGCCATCAGTGAGCAGGCAAGCTCCTACAATGAGCAGTTCTTC. Residues: CAISEQASSYNEQFF. V gene TRBV10-3 combines with J gene TRBJ2-1; D call uncertain. The V gene lost 2 bases and the J gene lost 0 bases, with 8 bases spanning the gap. The germline CDR1 and CDR2 sequences are ENHRY and SYGVKD. The CDR3 length is 15 residues.

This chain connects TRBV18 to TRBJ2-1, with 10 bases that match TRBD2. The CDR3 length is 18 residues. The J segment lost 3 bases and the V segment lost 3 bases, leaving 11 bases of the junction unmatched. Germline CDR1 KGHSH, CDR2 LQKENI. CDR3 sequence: CASSPSLLAGALYNEQFF. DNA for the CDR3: TGTGCCAGCTCACCCTCCCTTCTAGCGGGAGCTCTCTACAATGAGCAGTTCTTC.

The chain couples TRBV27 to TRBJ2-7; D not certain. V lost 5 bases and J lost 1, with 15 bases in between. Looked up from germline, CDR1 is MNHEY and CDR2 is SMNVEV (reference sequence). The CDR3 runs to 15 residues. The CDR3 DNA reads TGTGCCAGCAGTATCCGCCGGACGGCGTCCTACGAGCAGTACTTC. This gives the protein CASSIRRTASYEQYF.

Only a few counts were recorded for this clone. The CDR3 coding sequence is TGCGCCAGCAGCCTAACTAGCGGGTACGAGCAGTACTTC. This sequence encodes CASSLTSGYEQYF. The chain combines TRBV4-3 with TRBJ2-7, with 9 bases fitting TRBD2. The CDR3 totals 13 residues. Trimming took 4 bases from V and 4 from J; bases not matched to a gene: 2. The germline V gene encodes CDR1 LGHNA and CDR2 YSLEER.

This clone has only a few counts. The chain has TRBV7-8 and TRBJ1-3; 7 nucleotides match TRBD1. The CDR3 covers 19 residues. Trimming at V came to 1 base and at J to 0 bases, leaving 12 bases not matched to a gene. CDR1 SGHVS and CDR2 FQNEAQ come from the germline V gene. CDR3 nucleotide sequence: TGTGCCAGCAGCTTAGGGGGCCCGGGACAGCGAAGCTCTGGAAACACCATATATTTT. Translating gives CASSLGGPGQRSSGNTIYF.

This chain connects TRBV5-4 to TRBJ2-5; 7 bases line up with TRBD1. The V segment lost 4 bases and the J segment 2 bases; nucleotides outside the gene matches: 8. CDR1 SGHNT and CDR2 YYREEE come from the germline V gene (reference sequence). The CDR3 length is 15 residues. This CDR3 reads CASSPGQALQETQYF. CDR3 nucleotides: TGTGCCAGCAGCCCCGGACAGGCATTGCAAGAGACCCAGTACTTC.

The chain's CDR3 is CASSPHTTGGTEAFF. The CDR3 DNA sequence: TGTGCCAGCAGTCCCCATACCACGGGTGGCACTGAAGCTTTCTTT. V gene TRBV6-5 combines with J gene TRBJ1-1; D gene ambiguous. CDR3 length equals 15 residues. Looked up from germline, CDR1 is MNHEY and CDR2 is SVGAGI. Trimming cost V 5 bases and J 4 bases, with 17 bases left between them.

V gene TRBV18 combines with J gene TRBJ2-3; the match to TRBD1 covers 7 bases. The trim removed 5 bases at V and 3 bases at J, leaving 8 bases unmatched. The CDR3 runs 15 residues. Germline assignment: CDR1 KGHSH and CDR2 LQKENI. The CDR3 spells CASSFDRASTDTQYF. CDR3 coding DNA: TGTGCCAGCTCATTTGACAGGGCGAGTACAGATACGCAGTATTTT.

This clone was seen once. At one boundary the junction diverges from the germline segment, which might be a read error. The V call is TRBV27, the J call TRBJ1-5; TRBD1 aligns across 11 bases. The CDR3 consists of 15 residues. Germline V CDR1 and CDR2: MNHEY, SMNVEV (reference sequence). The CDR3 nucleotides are TGTGCCAGCAGTACCGGGACAGGGGGAAGGCAGCCCCAGCACTTT. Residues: CASSTGTGGRQPQHF.

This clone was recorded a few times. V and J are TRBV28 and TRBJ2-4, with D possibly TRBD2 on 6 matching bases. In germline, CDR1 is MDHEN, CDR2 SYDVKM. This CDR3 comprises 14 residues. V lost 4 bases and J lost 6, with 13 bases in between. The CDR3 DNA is TGTGCCAGCAGTTCCCGTCGGGGGAGAAACATTCAGTACTTC. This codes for CASSSRRGRNIQYF.

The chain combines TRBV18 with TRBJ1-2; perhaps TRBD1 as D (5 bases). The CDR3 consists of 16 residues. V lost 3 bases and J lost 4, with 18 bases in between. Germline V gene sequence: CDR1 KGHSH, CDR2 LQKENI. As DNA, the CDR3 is TGTGCCAGCTCACCTCCCGGGGCAAAACCGGGCTATGGCTACACCTTC. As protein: CASSPPGAKPGYGYTF. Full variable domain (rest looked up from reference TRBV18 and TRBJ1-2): NAGVMQNPRHLVRRRGQEARLRCSPMKGHSHVYWYRQLPEEGLKFMVYLQKENIIDESGMPKERFSAEFPKEGPSILRIQQVVRGDSAAYFCASSPPGAKPGYGYTFGSGTRLTVV.